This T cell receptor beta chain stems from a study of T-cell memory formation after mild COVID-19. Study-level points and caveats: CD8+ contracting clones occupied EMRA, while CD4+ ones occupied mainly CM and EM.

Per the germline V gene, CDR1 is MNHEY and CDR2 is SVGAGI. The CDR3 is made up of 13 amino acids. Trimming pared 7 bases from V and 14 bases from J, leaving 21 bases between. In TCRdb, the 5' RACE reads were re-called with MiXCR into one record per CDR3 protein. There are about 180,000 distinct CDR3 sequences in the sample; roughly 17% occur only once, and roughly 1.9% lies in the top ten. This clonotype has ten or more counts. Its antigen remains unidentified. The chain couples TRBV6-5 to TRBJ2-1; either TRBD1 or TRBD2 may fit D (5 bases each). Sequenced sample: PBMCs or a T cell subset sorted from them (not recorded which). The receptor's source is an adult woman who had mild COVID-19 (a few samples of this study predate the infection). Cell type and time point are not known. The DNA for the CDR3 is TGTGCCAGCACCGACCGGGCTACCGTGGGGGAGTTCTTC. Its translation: CASTDRATVGEFF.